The present T cell receptor beta chain was sequenced within a study of T cells in Graves' hyperthyroidism and ophthalmopathy. Study observations and caveats: A 13 V-J signature model discriminated ophthalmopathy versus stable hyperthyroidism.

Germline V gene sequence: CDR1 SEHNR, CDR2 FQNEAQ (reference sequence). Inclusive of both ends, the CDR3 amounts to 10 amino acids. Concerning this clonotype itself: Its matching antigen is unknown. The conserved final phenylalanine or tryptophan is absent from the CDR3, which likely points to a read error. Because the CDR3's place on the DNA is in doubt, the DNA is left out and the CDR3 is given as listed by TCRdb.

Amplification of TCR beta CDR3 regions was performed using RNA transcripts as template. The HTBI primer set was used in a first-round RT-PCR of the TCR CDR3. TCRdb re-derived calls from the multiplex PCR reads in MiXCR, one entry per CDR3 protein. The table includes fewer than 750,000 distinct CDR3 sequences, about half detected once. No ophthalmopathy progression within 18 months constituted stable Graves' hyperthyroidism. Uncontrolled infection, other autoimmune disease, pregnancy or lactation barred patients from enrollment. Each diagnosis was grounded in clinical symptoms, serum thyroxine and TRAb, thyroid ultrasound, and orbital computed tomography.

The V and J genes are TRBV7-9 and TRBJ2-6; the D call TRBD2 from the table was never checked on the DNA. The sequence came from a woman between 18 and 30 years old with Graves' hyperthyroidism. The sequencing input was peripheral blood or thyroid tissue (not recorded which). CDR3 amino acids: CASSWAGRNI.